The rows below give T cell receptor beta chains drawn from one sample of a study of shared clonotypes between healthy human individuals. Libraries were prepared by immunoSEQ multiplex PCR; TCRdb keeps only in-frame clonotypes and omits some of them. The data contain 660,000 or so clones, approximately 96% of them singletons. Sequencing was carried out using naive CD8+ T cells sorted from blood. The receptor set was obtained from a woman in her 30s in good health. The CDR3 runs from the conserved cysteine through the conserved F or W. The D gene is left open where the match is weak. For some rows the clone size is stated as once, few or many, or as a class when expanded; others skip it.

TRBD2 | . | TRBJ2-2 | TRBV4-1 | TGCGCCAGCAGCTCCCGGGGGGGAGACACCGGGGAGCTGTTTTTT | CASSSRGGDTGELFF
. | . | TRBJ1-2 | TRBV27 | TGTGCCAGCAGTCGAGGCGGCAGCGACTATGGCTACACCTTC | CASSRGGSDYGYTF
. | once | TRBJ2-5 | TRBV28 | TGTGCCAGCAGCGACTTCAGACAGCAACAAGAGACCCAGTACTTC | CASSDFRQQQETQYF
. | . | TRBJ1-2 | TRBV5-5 | TGTGCCAGCAGCTTGTCCCGGGAGAGAGGCTACACCTTC | CASSLSRERGYTF
TRBD1 | once | TRBJ2-7 | TRBV28 | TGTGCCAGCAGTTTATTCAGGGGACAGTACGAGCAGTACTTC | CASSLFRGQYEQYF
. | . | TRBJ2-7 | TRBV11-2 | TGTGCCAGCAGCTTTTCCACAGGTGCCTACGAGCAGTACTTC | CASSFSTGAYEQYF
TRBD1 | . | TRBJ2-2 | TRBV19 | TGTGCCAGCGGGACAGGGTGGACCGGGGAGCTGTTTTTT | CASGTGWTGELFF
TRBD2 | . | TRBJ2-7 | TRBV27 | TGTGCCAGCAGTTTATGGGGTAGCGGGGATTACGAGCAGTACTTC | CASSLWGSGDYEQYF
TRBD1 | once | TRBJ2-7 | TRBV2 | TGTGCCAGCCCTCCGGGACAGGGCTCGTCCGAGCAGTACTTC | CASPPGQGSSEQYF
. | . | TRBJ1-5 | TRBV5-8 | TGTGCCAGCAGCTTGGTACAGCCCCAGCATTTT | CASSLVQPQHF
TRBD2 | . | TRBJ2-7 | TRBV4-2 | TGTGCCAGCAGCCAAGATACGAGCGGGAGGGCCGGAGAGCAGTACTTC | CASSQDTSGRAGEQYF
TRBD1 | . | TRBJ1-1 | TRBV5-1 | TGCGCCAGCAGCTTGTACAGGGGGAGGAATGAAGCTTTCTTT | CASSLYRGRNEAFF
TRBD2 | . | TRBJ2-7 | TRBV27 | TGTGCCAGCAGTTTGGTGGGGGAGGGGCTGGAGCAGTACTTC | CASSLVGEGLEQYF
. | . | TRBJ2-7 | TRBV5-4 | TGTGCCAGCAGCTTGGGTGGGGAGCAGTACTTC | CASSLGGEQYF
TRBD1 | . | TRBJ1-1 | TRBV28 | TGTGCCAGCAGCGCGACAGGGCTCGCTGAAGCTTTCTTT | CASSATGLAEAFF
TRBD1 | . | TRBJ2-7 | TRBV13 | TGTGCCAGCAGCTACCGGACAGGGGGCGCCTACGAGCAGTACTTC | CASSYRTGGAYEQYF